Listed below are T cell receptor beta chains from one sample, sequenced in a study of OX40 agonist ivuxolimab in advanced cancers. The repertoire was sequenced with immunoSEQ multiplex PCR; TCRdb's copy has only in-frame clones and lacks some. Among approximately 99,000 clones listed, about nine tenths were seen once. The sequenced sample was CD4+ or CD8+ T cells sorted from blood, obtained in a trial of the OX40 agonist ivuxolimab. Receptor source: an adult with an advanced solid tumor such as melanoma, head and neck, liver or kidney cancer. Both conserved end residues are part of each CDR3. The listing skips clone size in some rows; elsewhere it reads once, few, many or a size class.

v_gene: TRBV6-5; abundance: .; j_gene: TRBJ2-1; CDR3aa: CASSYSLADNEQFF
v_gene: TRBV2; abundance: .; j_gene: TRBJ2-1; CDR3aa: CASKARYLGGEQFF
v_gene: TRBV4-3; abundance: few; j_gene: TRBJ1-3; CDR3aa: CASSQGMAAGNTIYF
v_gene: TRBV2; abundance: .; j_gene: TRBJ1-1; CDR3aa: CASSFATEAFF
v_gene: TRBV10-2; abundance: .; j_gene: TRBJ1-3; CDR3aa: CATHSGRISGNTIYF
v_gene: TRBV19; abundance: .; j_gene: TRBJ1-2; CDR3aa: CASSPLGQDYGYTF
v_gene: TRBV5-8; abundance: .; j_gene: TRBJ1-5; CDR3aa: CASSFHKGPSNQPQHF
v_gene: TRBV7-2; abundance: .; j_gene: TRBJ1-1; CDR3aa: CASSLAPLQIFF
v_gene: TRBV7-2; abundance: .; j_gene: TRBJ2-5; CDR3aa: CASNTQSGSYQETQYF
v_gene: TRBV10-3; abundance: .; j_gene: TRBJ2-7; CDR3aa: CAISDREGSYEQYF
v_gene: TRBV7-2; abundance: .; j_gene: TRBJ2-2; CDR3aa: CASSRRDVGELFF
v_gene: TRBV5-1; abundance: .; j_gene: TRBJ2-7; CDR3aa: CASSGQGWNEQYF
v_gene: TRBV7-2; abundance: .; j_gene: TRBJ2-5; CDR3aa: CASSFYSTEETQYF
v_gene: TRBV11-2; abundance: .; j_gene: TRBJ1-5; CDR3aa: CASSRGQGEDQPQHF
v_gene: TRBV6-1; abundance: few; j_gene: TRBJ2-4; CDR3aa: CASSESLAPNIQYF
v_gene: TRBV7-2; abundance: .; j_gene: TRBJ1-3; CDR3aa: CASSLDRGAGNTIYF
v_gene: TRBV7-2; abundance: .; j_gene: TRBJ1-4; CDR3aa: CASSPAFNEKLFF
v_gene: TRBV2; abundance: few; j_gene: TRBJ1-2; CDR3aa: CASRARTGRGYGYTF
v_gene: TRBV7-8; abundance: once; j_gene: .; CDR3aa: CASTSGTSGTEQYF
v_gene: TRBV5-4; abundance: few; j_gene: TRBJ1-2; CDR3aa: CASSSGTANGYTF
v_gene: TRBV4-1; abundance: .; j_gene: TRBJ2-7; CDR3aa: CASSQTTGLSSYEQYF
v_gene: TRBV6-6; abundance: .; j_gene: TRBJ2-2; CDR3aa: CASRRGGQNTGELFF